The present T cell receptor beta chain was sequenced within a study of cytomegalovirus exposure and HLA in healthy donors. PCR employed 60 Vbeta and 13 Jbeta primers. The table came from immunoSEQ multiplex PCR; TCRdb's copy has only in-frame clones and leaves some out. The sample includes some 170,000 clones, over 60% of them seen just once. This CDR3 is built from 14 residues. The germline V gene has CDR1 SNHLY and CDR2 FYNNEI. Between the trimmed V and J ends, which lost 3 bases and 4 bases, there was a span of 10 bases. Study observations and caveats: The classifier reportedly diagnosed cytomegalovirus status with high sensitivity and specificity.

A remark on this clone: Its cognate antigen is unknown.

The specimen was PBMCs. This TCR derives from a man aged 40-49 years in good health and CMV-seropositive. The chain links TRBV2 to TRBJ1-3; no firm D call. The CDR3: CASSESSVGNTIYF. The CDR3 nucleotides read TGTGCCAGCAGTGAGTCGTCAGTCGGAAACACCATATATTTT.